The clone carrying this T cell receptor (beta chain) showed up just a few times. Its specificity is not known. Per the germline V gene, CDR1 is MDHEN and CDR2 is SYDVKM. The V segment lost 3 bases and the J segment 3 bases; nucleotides outside the gene matches: 12. The CDR3 is made up of 17 amino acids. These data belong to a study of beta chain features in type 1 diabetes. Study findings and constraints: Possibly, sequencing cDNA over-represented cells that had high TCR expression levels. Patients' naive, central memory and Treg TCRB repertoires seemed closer to one another than those of healthy donors.

Every donor had blood drawn once into heparin, around 100 mL on average. The authors sorted CD4+ naive, central memory, regulatory and stem cell-like memory cells via CD45RO/CCR7/CD25/CD127/CD95/CD27. The investigators reverse transcribed all of the isolated RNA, so they sequenced expressed TCRB transcripts. TCRdb keeps only in-frame clones here, not all; method: immunoSEQ multiplex PCR. The sample consists of 850,000 to 900,000 clones, 15% to 20% of them appearing once. Material: naive CD4+ T cells from blood. V is TRBV28 and J is TRBJ2-7; 9 bases align to TRBD1. This TCR derives from a woman aged 18-29 years in good health. The CDR3 DNA is TGTGCCAGCAGTTTGGGACAGGGTCCCTTAACAAACTACGAGCAGTACTTC. Translated: CASSLGQGPLTNYEQYF. The variable domain in full, with the rest retrieved from reference TRBV28 and TRBJ2-7, is DVKVTQSSRYLVKRTGEKVFLECVQDMDHENMFWYRQDPGLGLRLIYFSYDVKMKEKGDIPEGYSVSREKKERFSLILESASTNQTSMYLCASSLGQGPLTNYEQYFGPGTRLTVT.